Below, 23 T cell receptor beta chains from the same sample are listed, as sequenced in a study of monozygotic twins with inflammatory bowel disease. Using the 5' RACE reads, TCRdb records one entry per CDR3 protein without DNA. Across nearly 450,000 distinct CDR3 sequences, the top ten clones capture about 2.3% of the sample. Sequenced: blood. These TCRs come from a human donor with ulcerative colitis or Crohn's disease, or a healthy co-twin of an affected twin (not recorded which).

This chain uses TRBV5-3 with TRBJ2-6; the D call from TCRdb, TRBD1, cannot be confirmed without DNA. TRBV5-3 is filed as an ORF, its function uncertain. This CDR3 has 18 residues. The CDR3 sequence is CARSLGQGDPSGANVLTF.

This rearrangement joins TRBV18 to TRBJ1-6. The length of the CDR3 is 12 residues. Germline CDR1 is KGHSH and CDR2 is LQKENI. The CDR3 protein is CASSPPYSPLHF.

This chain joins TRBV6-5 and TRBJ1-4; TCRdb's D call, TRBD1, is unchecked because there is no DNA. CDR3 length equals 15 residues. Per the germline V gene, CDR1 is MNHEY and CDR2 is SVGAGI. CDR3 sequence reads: CASSSPGLRGEKLFF.

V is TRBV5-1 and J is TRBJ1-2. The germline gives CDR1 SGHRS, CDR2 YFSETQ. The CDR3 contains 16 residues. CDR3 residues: CASSLGPTPEVYGYTF.

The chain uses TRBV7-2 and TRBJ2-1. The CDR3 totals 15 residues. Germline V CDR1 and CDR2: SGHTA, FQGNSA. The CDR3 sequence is CASSIQASSYNEQFF.

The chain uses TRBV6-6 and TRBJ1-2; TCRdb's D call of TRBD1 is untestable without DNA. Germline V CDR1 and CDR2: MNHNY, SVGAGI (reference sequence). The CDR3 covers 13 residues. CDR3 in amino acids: CATSQGKSYGYTF.

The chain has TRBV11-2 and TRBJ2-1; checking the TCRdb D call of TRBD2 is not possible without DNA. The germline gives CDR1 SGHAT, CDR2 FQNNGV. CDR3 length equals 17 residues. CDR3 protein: CASSPSGRFPVRNEQFF.

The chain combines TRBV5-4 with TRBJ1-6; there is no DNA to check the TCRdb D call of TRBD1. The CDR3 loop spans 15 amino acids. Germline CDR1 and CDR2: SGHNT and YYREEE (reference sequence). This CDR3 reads CASSRQGAPNSPLHF.

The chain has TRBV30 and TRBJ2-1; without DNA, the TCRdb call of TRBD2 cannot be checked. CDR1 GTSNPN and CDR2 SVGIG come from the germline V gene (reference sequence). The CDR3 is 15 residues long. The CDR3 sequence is CAWRGLAGAYNEQFF.

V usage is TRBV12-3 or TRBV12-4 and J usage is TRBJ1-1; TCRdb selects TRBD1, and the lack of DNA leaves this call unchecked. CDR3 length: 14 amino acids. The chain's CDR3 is CASSLWGASGEAFF.

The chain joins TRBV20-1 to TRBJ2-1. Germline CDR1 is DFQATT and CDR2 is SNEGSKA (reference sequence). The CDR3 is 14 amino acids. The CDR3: CSASNRDSHNEQFF.

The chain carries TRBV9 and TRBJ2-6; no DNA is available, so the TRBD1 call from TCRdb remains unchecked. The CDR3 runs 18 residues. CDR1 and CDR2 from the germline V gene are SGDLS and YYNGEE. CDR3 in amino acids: CASSVEGGPLSGANVLTF.

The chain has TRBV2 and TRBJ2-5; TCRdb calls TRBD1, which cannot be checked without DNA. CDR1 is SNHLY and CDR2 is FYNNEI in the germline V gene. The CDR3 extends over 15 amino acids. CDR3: CASSTRTGLGETQYF.

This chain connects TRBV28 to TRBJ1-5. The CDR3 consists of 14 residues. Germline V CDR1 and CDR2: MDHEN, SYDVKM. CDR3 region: CASSTDPPYQPQHF.

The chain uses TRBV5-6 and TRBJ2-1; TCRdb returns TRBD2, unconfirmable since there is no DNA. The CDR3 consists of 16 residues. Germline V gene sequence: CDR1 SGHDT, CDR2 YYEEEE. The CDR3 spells CASSLERAVSYNEQFF.

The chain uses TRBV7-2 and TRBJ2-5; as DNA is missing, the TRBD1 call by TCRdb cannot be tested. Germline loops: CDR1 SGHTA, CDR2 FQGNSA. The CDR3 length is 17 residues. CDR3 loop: CASSLAPWGTGLETQYF. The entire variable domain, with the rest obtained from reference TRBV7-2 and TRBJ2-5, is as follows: GAGVSQSPSNKVTEKGKDVELRCDPISGHTALYWYRQSLGQGLEFLIYFQGNSAPDKSGLPSDRFSAERTGGSVSTLTIQRTQQEDSAVYLCASSLAPWGTGLETQYFGPGTRLLVL.

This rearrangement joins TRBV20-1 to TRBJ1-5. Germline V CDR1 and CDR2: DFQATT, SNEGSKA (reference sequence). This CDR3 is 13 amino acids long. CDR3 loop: CSARGGGNRPQHF.

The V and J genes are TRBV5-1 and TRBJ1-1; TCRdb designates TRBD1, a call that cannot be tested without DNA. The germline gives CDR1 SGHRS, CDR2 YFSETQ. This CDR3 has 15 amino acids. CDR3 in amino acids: CASSLARGVSTEAFF.

CDR3 sequence: CASSFPIAGASTDTQYF. The V and J genes are TRBV9 and TRBJ2-3; without DNA, the TCRdb call of TRBD2 cannot be checked. CDR1 is SGDLS and CDR2 is YYNGEE in the germline V gene. The CDR3 totals 17 residues. The whole variable domain, remainder taken from reference TRBV9 and TRBJ2-3, is DSGVTQTPKHLITATGQRVTLRCSPRSGDLSVYWYQQSLDQGLQFLIQYYNGEERAKGNILERFSAQQFPDLHSELNLSSLELGDSALYFCASSFPIAGASTDTQYFGPGTRLTVL.

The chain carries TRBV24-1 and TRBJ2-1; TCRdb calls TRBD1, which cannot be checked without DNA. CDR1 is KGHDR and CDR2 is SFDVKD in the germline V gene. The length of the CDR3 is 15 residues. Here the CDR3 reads CATGDSAHLNNEQFF.

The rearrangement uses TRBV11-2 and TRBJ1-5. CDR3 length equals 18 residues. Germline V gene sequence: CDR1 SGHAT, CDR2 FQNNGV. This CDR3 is CASSLGGPSRRGGQPQHF.

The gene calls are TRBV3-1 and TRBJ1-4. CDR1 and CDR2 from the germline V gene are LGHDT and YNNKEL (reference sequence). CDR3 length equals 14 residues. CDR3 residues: CASSVSVFGEKLFF. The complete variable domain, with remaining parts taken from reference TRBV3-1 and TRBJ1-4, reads DTAVSQTPKYLVTQMGNDKSIKCEQNLGHDTMYWYKQDSKKFLKIMFSYNNKELIINETVPNRFSPKSPDKAHLNLHINSLELGDSAVYFCASSVSVFGEKLFFGSGTQLSVL.

The CDR3 region is CASSLVQGMYNSPLHF. The rearrangement uses TRBV5-1 and TRBJ1-6; TCRdb calls TRBD1, which cannot be checked without DNA. This CDR3 has 16 amino acids. Germline assignment: CDR1 SGHRS and CDR2 YFSETQ.